Detailed here is one T cell receptor (beta chain). Its specificity is not known. The CDR3 contains 17 residues. After removal of 6 bases from V and 6 bases from J, the junction contained 14 bases not matched to a gene. Per the germline V gene, CDR1 is LNHDA and CDR2 is SQIVND (reference sequence). TCRdb reanalysed the reads using MiXCR and keeps one entry per CDR3 protein. The sample records around 100,000 distinct CDR3 sequences, about 9.4% being singletons. This specimen comes from a study of T cell repertoires in cytomegalovirus infection. Study background: CMV infection together with matching HLA type was indicated by public TCR beta signatures. Study outcomes and limitations: The ex vivo response was dominated by HLA-C-restricted CMV-specific TCR beta clonotypes. The study identified carriers of CMV plus the relevant HLA from cumulative public TCR beta family frequency.

The rearrangement joins TRBV19 to TRBJ2-1; 10 bases fit TRBD2. The sequencing input was PBMCs, sequenced either directly or after in vitro stimulation (not recorded which). The receptor comes from a human donor in good health (CMV status not recorded). Some clones in this sample may be carry-over from other donors' samples. The CDR3 bases are TGTGCCAGTAGCCCCGGATGGGCTAGCGGGAGCGCCAATGAGCAGTTCTTC. Encoded protein: CASSPGWASGSANEQFF.